One and the same sample provided the 30 T cell receptor beta chains below, sequenced in a study of T-cell reconstitution after alpha-beta-depleted transplantation in children. Preparation of the TCRbeta library was carried out with unique molecular identifiers. Using its own MiXCR run on the PCR reads, TCRdb lists one record per CDR3 protein. The sample contains 700,000 or so distinct CDR3 sequences, around 12% of which appear only once. Sequences were derived from PBMCs, sampled before TCRalphabeta/CD19-depleted stem cell transplant. The receptors originated from a girl aged 2 to 9 with congenital amegakaryocytic thrombocytopenia, due to receive a stem cell transplant.

The chain uses TRBV2 and TRBJ2-1, with a possible D match to TRBD1 (5 bases). Trimming cost V 6 bases and J 7 bases, with 13 bases left between them. This CDR3 is 13 amino acids long. Germline V lookup: CDR1 SNHLY, CDR2 FYNNEI. The CDR3 protein is CASRGQVANEQFF. DNA for the CDR3: TGTGCCAGCAGGGGGCAAGTAGCAAATGAGCAGTTCTTC.

In this sample, this clonotype turned up many times. The chain uses TRBV5-1 and TRBJ2-7; possibly TRBD1 for D (6 bases). Germline CDR1 reads SGHRS; CDR2 reads YFSETQ. Trimming shortened V by 4 bases and J by 5 bases, and 16 bases separated the two germline ends. The CDR3 is 14 amino acids. The CDR3 coding sequence is TGCGCCAGCAGCGTGGGACAACCAAAACACGAGCAGTACTTC. Amino acid sequence: CASSVGQPKHEQYF. The variable domain in full, completed from reference TRBV5-1 and TRBJ2-7, reads KAGVTQTPRYLIKTRGQQVTLSCSPISGHRSVSWYQQTPGQGLQFLFEYFSETQRNKGNFPGRFSGRQFSNSRSEMNVSTLELGDSALYLCASSVGQPKHEQYFGPGTRLTVT.

This clonotype appeared many times. The rearrangement uses TRBV25-1 and TRBJ2-3; 10 nucleotides align to TRBD1. The CDR3 spans 16 residues. V shed 3 bases and J 6 bases; nucleotides not matched to a gene: 9. Germline loops: CDR1 MGHDK, CDR2 SYGVNS. The CDR3 DNA follows: TGTGCCAGCAGTGATGATTTGACAGGGGGCGACGATACGCAGTATTTT. Its protein product is CASSDDLTGGDDTQYF.

In this sample, this clonotype turned up many times. J is TRBJ2-1 and V is TRBV7-9; D ambiguous. The CDR3 consists of 14 residues. CDR1 is SEHNR, CDR2 FQNEAQ, per germline (reference sequence). The V and J ends lost 8 bases and 2 bases respectively, with 13 bases between them. The CDR3 DNA reads TGTGCCAGCGGAGCCGCGACAACCTACAATGAGCAGTTCTTC. It is translated as CASGAATTYNEQFF.

Ten or more counts support this clonotype. The chain is built from TRBV4-1 and TRBJ1-1, with 7 positions matching TRBD1. With V trimmed by 3 bases and J by 7 bases, 11 bases remained unmatched. The CDR3 consists of 15 residues. Germline loops: CDR1 MGHRA, CDR2 YSYEKL. CDR3 sequence: CASSQATGTAYEAFF. The CDR3 nucleotides read TGCGCCAGCAGCCAGGCGACCGGGACAGCATATGAAGCTTTCTTT.

There are many counts of this clonotype. The V and J genes are TRBV6-1 and TRBJ2-7, with 11 nucleotides matching TRBD2. This CDR3 spans 16 amino acids. V lost 3 bases to trimming and J lost 2 bases; unmatched junction nucleotides: 6. Germline V CDR1 and CDR2: MNHNS, SASEGT. CDR3 sequence reads: CASSDPGTSGTYEQYF. The CDR3 coding sequence is TGTGCCAGCAGTGACCCCGGGACTAGCGGAACCTACGAGCAGTACTTC.

This clonotype was counted between two and nine times. The rearrangement joins TRBV20-1 to TRBJ2-2; no clear D gene. Germline assignment: CDR1 DFQATT and CDR2 SNEGSKA (reference sequence). With 0 bases removed from V and 2 bases from J, the gap between germline ends came to 7 bases. The length of the CDR3 is 14 residues. The CDR3 is CSARDLGNTGELFF. CDR3 nucleotides: TGCAGTGCTAGAGATTTAGGCAACACCGGGGAGCTGTTTTTT.

This chain joins TRBV11-2 and TRBJ1-1; D gene ambiguous. The V gene lost 7 bases and the J gene lost 1 base, with 16 bases spanning the gap. The CDR3 extends over 15 amino acids. Germline assignment: CDR1 SGHAT and CDR2 FQNNGV. DNA for the CDR3: TGTGCCAGCAAATTAGTGGCAGAACCGAACACTGAAGCTTTCTTT. Its translation: CASKLVAEPNTEAFF.

This clonotype showed up just a few times. The chain combines TRBV14 with TRBJ2-7; D may be TRBD2 (5 bases). Germline V gives CDR1 SGHDN, CDR2 FVKESK. This CDR3 spans 12 amino acids. V was shortened by 0 bases and J by 7 bases, with 7 bases between the two germline ends. In DNA, the CDR3 is TGTGCCAGCAGCCAAGATCGGGGTGAGCAGTACTTC. This encodes CASSQDRGEQYF.

Only a few counts were recorded for this clonotype. The CDR3 nucleotides read TGCAGCGCCCATGGGCCAGCGGGAGGGGGAGACGAGCAGTACTTC. Translating it yields CSAHGPAGGGDEQYF. The chain has TRBV29-1 and TRBJ2-7; 10 bases are shared with TRBD2. The CDR3 has 15 residues. Germline V gives CDR1 SQVTM, CDR2 ANQGSEA. The junction had 14 bases not matched to a gene; V was cut back by 7 bases and J by 5 bases.

V and J are TRBV2 and TRBJ2-2; D gene ambiguous. The CDR3 is 14 residues long. The V end lost 3 bases, the J end lost 1 base, and 6 bases lay between the germline ends. The germline V gene has CDR1 SNHLY and CDR2 FYNNEI. The CDR3 DNA is TGTGCCAGCAGTGAGTCAGGGAACACCGGGGAGCTGTTTTTT. It is translated as CASSESGNTGELFF.

This clonotype was seen more than once but under ten times. V and J are TRBV10-3 and TRBJ2-2, with TRBD1 as a possible D gene (5 bases). The CDR3 is 13 residues long. Trimming took 6 bases from V and 4 from J, leaving 9 bases between them. CDR1 is ENHRY, CDR2 SYGVKD, per germline. The CDR3 here is CAIRLGVTGELFF. Here the CDR3 DNA reads TGTGCCATCAGATTAGGGGTCACCGGGGAGCTGTTTTTT.

The V call is TRBV5-1, the J call TRBJ2-7; D call uncertain. CDR1 is SGHRS, CDR2 YFSETQ, per germline. The germline V and J ends were trimmed by 6 bases and 5 bases, with 15 bases remaining between them. The CDR3 is 13 residues long. The CDR3 sequence: CASTPVLGDEQYF. The CDR3 coding sequence is TGCGCCAGCACCCCAGTTCTAGGAGACGAGCAGTACTTC.

A remark on this clonotype: This sequence may be a read error, since a much larger clone differs from it by one base. The chain couples TRBV7-2 to TRBJ2-3; D not certain. TRBJ1-5 matches the DNA end more closely, so the J call is doubtful. Per the germline V gene, CDR1 is SGHTA and CDR2 is FQGNSA. The CDR3 covers 15 residues. The CDR3 sequence: CASSFKIARADTQHF. The CDR3 nucleotides are TGTGCCAGCAGCTTCAAAATTGCGAGGGCAGATACGCAGCATTTT.

This clonotype was observed at least ten times. This rearrangement joins TRBV20-1 to TRBJ2-3, with 7 bases matching TRBD2. This CDR3 has 16 amino acids. Germline CDR1 is DFQATT and CDR2 is SNEGSKA (reference sequence). V shed 1 base, J shed 2 bases, and the junction held 9 bases outside the gene matches. CDR3 nucleotide sequence: TGCAGTGCTAGAGTAACTAGCGCGACCTTCACAGATACGCAGTATTTT. This gives the protein CSARVTSATFTDTQYF.

Many counts were recorded for this clonotype. V usage is TRBV20-1 and J usage is TRBJ1-1, with D hard to call. Germline values: CDR1 DFQATT, CDR2 SNEGSKA (reference sequence). This CDR3 contains 12 residues. Trimming took off 3 bases at V and 1 base at J, with 6 bases between the two ends. The CDR3 nucleotides read TGCAGTGCTAGTTTGCCGAACACTGAAGCTTTCTTT. It translates to CSASLPNTEAFF.

This clonotype showed up just a few times. This sequence joins TRBV29-1 and TRBJ2-1; D is unresolved. Germline V gene data show CDR1 as SQVTM and CDR2 as ANQGSEA. The V gene lost 0 bases and the J gene lost 5 bases, with 8 bases spanning the gap. This CDR3 contains 13 residues. CDR3 loop: CSVEDPLNNEQFF. CDR3 DNA sequence: TGCAGCGTTGAAGATCCGCTAAACAATGAGCAGTTCTTC.

This clonotype was observed many times. The CDR3, as DNA: TGCGCCAGCAGCGGAACAGGGTTTAGCTCCTACGAGCAGTACTTC. It specifies CASSGTGFSSYEQYF. The chain employs TRBV4-1 and TRBJ2-7, with D tentatively TRBD1 (6 bases). This CDR3 contains 15 residues. Trimming pared 5 bases from V and 0 bases from J, leaving 14 bases between. The germline CDR1 and CDR2 sequences are MGHRA and YSYEKL.

The chain couples TRBV27 to TRBJ1-5, with unresolved D. Looked up from germline, CDR1 is MNHEY and CDR2 is SMNVEV (reference sequence). The CDR3 sequence is 14 residues long. V was cut by 3 bases and J by 6 bases, with 12 bases left in between. The CDR3, as DNA: TGTGCCAGCAGTTTTATGGCTGGTGCTCAGCCCCAGCATTTT. As protein: CASSFMAGAQPQHF.

This clonotype was detected many times. The V call is TRBV28, the J call TRBJ2-1, with D unclear. The V end lost 8 bases, the J end lost 3 bases, and 11 bases lay between the germline ends. Germline CDR1 is MDHEN and CDR2 is SYDVKM. CDR3 length equals 13 residues. The CDR3 coding sequence is TGTGCCAGCCGAACAGAATTCTACAATGAGCAGTTCTTC. It yields the protein CASRTEFYNEQFF.

V is TRBV12-3 or TRBV12-4 and J is TRBJ1-5, with D possibly TRBD1 on 6 matching bases. This CDR3 has 14 residues. V lost 10 bases and J lost 3, with 16 bases in between. This chain's CDR3 is CATTMGGLNQPQHF. DNA for the CDR3: TGTGCCACCACAATGGGGGGGCTCAATCAGCCCCAGCATTTT.

A note on this clonotype: A read error is possible here, since a much larger clone lies one base away. CDR3 bases: TGTGCCAGCAGCCAAGACTTCTCTGGGGCCAACGTCCTGACTTTC. It translates to CASSQDFSGANVLTF. The rearrangement joins TRBV3-1 to TRBJ2-6; D is ambiguous. The CDR3 covers 15 residues. Deletions cut 0 bases from V and 0 bases from J, with 3 bases between. Germline lookup yields CDR1 LGHDT and CDR2 YNNKEL (reference sequence).

This clonotype appeared a few times. The chain combines TRBV9 with TRBJ1-2; 11 nucleotides align to TRBD1. V lost 3 bases, J lost 3 bases, and 7 bases stayed unmatched. The CDR3 runs to 16 residues. Germline CDR1 and CDR2: SGDLS and YYNGEE. The CDR3 nucleotides read TGTGCCAGCAGCGCGATAGGGACAGGGGGTGACTATGGCTACACCTTC. Translating it yields CASSAIGTGGDYGYTF.

J is TRBJ2-3 and V is TRBV7-3, with 8 bases lining up with TRBD2. Germline V gene lookup returns CDR1 SGHTA and CDR2 FQGTGA. The J segment lost 2 bases and the V segment lost 5 bases, leaving 9 bases of the junction unmatched. CDR3 length equals 16 residues. The CDR3 region has the DNA TGTGCCAGCAGCCGAGGGGGACTAGGGGCCACAGATACGCAGTATTTT. Protein product: CASSRGGLGATDTQYF.

This clonotype was picked up many times. V gene TRBV10-3 combines with J gene TRBJ2-2, with D possibly being TRBD2 (6 bases). The CDR3 loop spans 17 amino acids. CDR1 and CDR2 from the germline V gene are ENHRY and SYGVKD. Trimming left V 0 bases short and J 1 base short, with 12 bases between. In DNA, the CDR3 is TGTGCCATCAGTGAGTCGAAGACAGCGGGGAACACCGGGGAGCTGTTTTTT. As protein: CAISESKTAGNTGELFF.

This clonotype was seen at least ten times. The chain links TRBV29-1 to TRBJ2-1; 11 bases are shared with TRBD2. The CDR3 extends over 17 amino acids. V shed 3 bases and J 0 bases; nucleotides not matched to a gene: 7. Looked up from germline, CDR1 is SQVTM and CDR2 is ANQGSEA. The CDR3 loop reads CSVEGLAVYSSYNEQFF. CDR3 DNA sequence: TGCAGCGTTGAGGGACTAGCGGTTTATTCCTCCTACAATGAGCAGTTCTTC.

J is TRBJ2-7 and V is TRBV12-3 or TRBV12-4, with D unclear. The CDR3 is 13 residues long. The V and J ends lost 1 base and 3 bases respectively, with 7 bases between them. CDR3 DNA: TGTGCCAGCAGTTTAGGTATATTCTACGAGCAGTACTTC. Translating gives CASSLGIFYEQYF.

V and J are TRBV20-1 and TRBJ2-7; D ambiguous. The V end was cut by 2 bases, the J end by 6 bases, with 11 bases between. The germline gives CDR1 DFQATT, CDR2 SNEGSKA (reference sequence). The CDR3 runs to 12 residues. This chain's CDR3 is CSARQAGVEQYF. The CDR3 DNA follows: TGCAGTGCTAGACAGGCAGGAGTCGAGCAGTACTTC.

In its sample, this clonotype was seen a few times. CDR3 in DNA: TGTGCCAGCAGTTTCCAGGGTCGGGATGGCTACACCTTC. The encoded protein is CASSFQGRDGYTF. V and J are TRBV12-3 or TRBV12-4 and TRBJ1-2; D possibly corresponds to TRBD1 (5 bases). The CDR3 loop spans 13 amino acids. V was shortened by 3 bases and J by 6 bases, with 11 bases between the two germline ends.

In its sample, this clonotype was seen a few times. The gene calls are TRBV20-1 and TRBJ2-7, with 9 bases fitting TRBD2. V was clipped by 3 bases and J by 4 bases; unmatched bases: 7. The length of the CDR3 is 14 residues. Germline CDR1 and CDR2: DFQATT and SNEGSKA (reference sequence). Here the CDR3 DNA reads TGCAGTGCTAGTCCTAGCGGGGTGCTTTACGAGCAGTACTTC. This sequence encodes CSASPSGVLYEQYF.